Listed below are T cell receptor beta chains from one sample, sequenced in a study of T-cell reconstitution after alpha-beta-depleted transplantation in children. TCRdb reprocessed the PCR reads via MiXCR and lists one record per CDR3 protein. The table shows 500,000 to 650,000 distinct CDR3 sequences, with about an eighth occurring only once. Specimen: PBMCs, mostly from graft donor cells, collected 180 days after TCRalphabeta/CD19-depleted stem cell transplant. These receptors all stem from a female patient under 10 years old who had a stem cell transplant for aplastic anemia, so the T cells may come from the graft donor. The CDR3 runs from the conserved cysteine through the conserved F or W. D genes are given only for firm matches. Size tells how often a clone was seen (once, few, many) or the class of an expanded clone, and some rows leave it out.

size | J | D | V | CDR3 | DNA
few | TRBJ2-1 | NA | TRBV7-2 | CASSLNPPNEQFF | TGTGCCAGCAGCTTAAACCCACCCAATGAGCAGTTCTTC
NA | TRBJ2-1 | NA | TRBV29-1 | CSVDSTGNEQFF | TGCAGCGTTGATTCTACAGGGAATGAGCAGTTCTTC
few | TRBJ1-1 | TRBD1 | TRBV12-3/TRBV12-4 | CASSKGQWETKNTEAFF | TGTGCCAGCAGTAAGGGACAGTGGGAGACCAAGAACACTGAAGCTTTCTTT
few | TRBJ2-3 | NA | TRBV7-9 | CASSPTASTDTQYF | TGTGCCAGCAGCCCGACCGCTAGCACAGATACGCAGTATTTT
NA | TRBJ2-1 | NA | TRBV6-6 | CASSTWGNEQFF | TGTGCCAGCAGTACTTGGGGGAATGAGCAGTTCTTC
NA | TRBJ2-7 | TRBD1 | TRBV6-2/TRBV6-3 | CASSPLRDRGFHEQYF | TGTGCCAGCAGTCCACTCCGGGACAGGGGATTCCACGAGCAGTACTTC
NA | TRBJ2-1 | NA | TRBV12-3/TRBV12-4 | CASTDRDAPYNEQFF | TGTGCCAGCACCGATAGGGACGCACCGTACAATGAGCAGTTCTTC
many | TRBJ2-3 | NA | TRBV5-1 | CASSLTGASTDTQYF | TGCGCCAGCAGCTTAACGGGGGCGAGCACAGATACGCAGTATTTT
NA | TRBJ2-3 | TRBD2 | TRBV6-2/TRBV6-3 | CASSRLAGAPLDTQYF | TGTGCCAGCAGCCGTCTAGCGGGAGCCCCTTTAGATACGCAGTATTTT
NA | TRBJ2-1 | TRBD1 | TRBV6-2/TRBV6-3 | CASSDHTGDEQFF | TGTGCCAGCAGTGACCACACAGGGGATGAGCAGTTCTTC
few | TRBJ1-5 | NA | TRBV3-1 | CASSQGLHVNQPQHF | TGTGCCAGCAGCCAAGGGCTCCACGTCAATCAGCCCCAGCATTTT
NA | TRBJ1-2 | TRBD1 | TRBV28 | CASTGTEGYGYTF | TGTGCCAGCACCGGGACAGAGGGTTATGGCTACACCTTC
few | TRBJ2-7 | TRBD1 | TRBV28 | CASRPRQGPSFYEQYF | TGTGCCAGCAGGCCTAGACAGGGACCGAGCTTCTACGAGCAGTACTTC
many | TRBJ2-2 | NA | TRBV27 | CASSLSGRNTGELFF | TGTGCCAGCAGTTTATCCGGGAGGAACACCGGGGAGCTGTTTTTT
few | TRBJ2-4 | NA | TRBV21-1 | CASSTLAGENIQYF | TGTGCCAGCAGCACCCTCGCAGGAGAAAACATTCAGTACTTC
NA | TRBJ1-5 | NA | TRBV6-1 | CASRPDMNSNQPQHF | TGTGCCAGCAGGCCCGACATGAATAGCAATCAGCCCCAGCATTTT
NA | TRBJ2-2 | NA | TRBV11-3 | CASSLDGSTTGELFF | TGTGCCAGCAGCTTAGACGGGAGTACCACCGGGGAGCTGTTTTTT
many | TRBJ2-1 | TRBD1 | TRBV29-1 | CSVGKGTDKSYNEQFF | TGCAGCGTTGGTAAAGGGACAGACAAATCCTACAATGAGCAGTTCTTC
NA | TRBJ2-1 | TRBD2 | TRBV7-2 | CASSPRGGLADPGEQFF | TGTGCCAGCAGCCCCAGGGGGGGACTAGCGGACCCAGGAGAGCAGTTCTTC
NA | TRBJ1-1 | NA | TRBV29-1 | CSVTVNTEAFF | TGCAGCGTTACGGTGAACACTGAAGCTTTCTTT
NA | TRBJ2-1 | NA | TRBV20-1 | CSARKSGYEQFF | TGCAGTGCTAGGAAAAGCGGCTATGAGCAGTTCTTC
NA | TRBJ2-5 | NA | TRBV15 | CAITTSEVQGTQYF | TGTGCCATTACAACCAGTGAGGTACAGGGCACCCAGTACTTC
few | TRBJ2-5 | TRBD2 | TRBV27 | CASRILAGETQYF | TGTGCCAGCCGTATACTAGCGGGTGAGACCCAGTACTTC
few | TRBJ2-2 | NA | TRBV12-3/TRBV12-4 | CASSLAGFTGELFF | TGTGCCAGCAGTTTAGCAGGGTTCACCGGGGAGCTGTTTTTT
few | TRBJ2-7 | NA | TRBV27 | CASGLGTAYEQYF | TGTGCCAGCGGCCTTGGAACGGCCTACGAGCAGTACTTC
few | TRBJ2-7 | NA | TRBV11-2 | CASSPPGSVSSYEQYF | TGTGCCAGCAGTCCCCCCGGGAGCGTGAGCTCCTACGAGCAGTACTTC
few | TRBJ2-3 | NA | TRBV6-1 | CASSGNREPITDTQYF | TGTGCCAGCAGTGGTAACAGGGAACCTATCACAGATACGCAGTATTTT